This T cell receptor (beta chain) is from a study of blood T cell repertoires in COVID-19. Study as a whole: Acute and convalescent COVID-19 specimens originated in the United States, Italy and Spain.

Only in-frame clones appear in the TCRdb table, and some are missing; sequencing was by immunoSEQ multiplex PCR. The data contain roughly 79,000 clones, 84% of them singletons. The specimen was peripheral blood. The receptor was derived from a man aged 50 or older with acute or convalescent COVID-19.

CDR3 residues: CASSVQGIGGYTF. CDR3 coding DNA: TGTGCCAGTAGCGTACAGGGGATTGGTGGCTACACCTTC. V and J are TRBV19 and TRBJ1-2; 7 bases map to TRBD1. Germline CDR1 is LNHDA and CDR2 is SQIVND (reference sequence). V was clipped by 6 bases and J by 7 bases; unmatched bases: 8. The CDR3 covers 13 residues.